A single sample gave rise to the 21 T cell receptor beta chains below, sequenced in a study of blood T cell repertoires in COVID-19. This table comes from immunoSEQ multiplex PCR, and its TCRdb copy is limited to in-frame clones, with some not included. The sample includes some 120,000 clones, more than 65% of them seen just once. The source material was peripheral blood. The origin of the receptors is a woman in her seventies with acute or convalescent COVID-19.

CDR3 amino acids: CASAGATSPDTQYF. The CDR3 coding sequence is TGTGCCAGCGCAGGAGCGACTAGTCCAGATACGCAGTATTTT. This chain links TRBV18 with TRBJ2-3, with D possibly TRBD2 on 6 matching bases. The CDR3 has 14 amino acids. Germline V gene sequence: CDR1 KGHSH, CDR2 LQKENI. Trimming took 8 bases from V and 4 from J, leaving 16 bases between them. The full variable domain, with the rest looked up from reference TRBV18 and TRBJ2-3, is NAGVMQNPRHLVRRRGQEARLRCSPMKGHSHVYWYRQLPEEGLKFMVYLQKENIIDESGMPKERFSAEFPKEGPSILRIQQVVRGDSAAYFCASAGATSPDTQYFGPGTRLTVL.

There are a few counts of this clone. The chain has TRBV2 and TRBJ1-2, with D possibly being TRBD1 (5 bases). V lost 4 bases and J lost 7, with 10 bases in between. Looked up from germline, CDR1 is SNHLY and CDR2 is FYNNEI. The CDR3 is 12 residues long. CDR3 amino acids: CASSVGEGGYTF. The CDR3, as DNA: TGTGCCAGCAGTGTAGGGGAGGGTGGCTACACCTTC. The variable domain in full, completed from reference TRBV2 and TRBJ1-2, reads EPEVTQTPSHQVTQMGQEVILRCVPISNHLYFYWYRQILGQKVEFLVSFYNNEISEKSEIFDDQFSVERPDGSNFTLKIRSTKLEDSAMYFCASSVGEGGYTFGSGTRLTVV.

Here the CDR3 DNA reads TGTGCCACCCGATTGGGGGCTGGACGGAATTCACCCCTCCACTTT. Protein: CATRLGAGRNSPLHF. The gene calls are TRBV6-5 and TRBJ1-6; tentatively, D is TRBD1 (6 bases). The germline CDR1 and CDR2 sequences are MNHEY and SVGAGI. The CDR3 is 15 amino acids. Deletions cut 10 bases from V and 7 bases from J, with 20 bases between.

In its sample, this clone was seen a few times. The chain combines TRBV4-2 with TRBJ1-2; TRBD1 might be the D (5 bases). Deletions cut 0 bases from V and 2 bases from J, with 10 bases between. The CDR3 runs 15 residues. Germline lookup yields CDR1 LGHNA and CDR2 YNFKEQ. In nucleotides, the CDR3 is TGTGCCAGCAGCCAAGACCTGGACACGAACTATGGCTACACCTTC. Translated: CASSQDLDTNYGYTF.

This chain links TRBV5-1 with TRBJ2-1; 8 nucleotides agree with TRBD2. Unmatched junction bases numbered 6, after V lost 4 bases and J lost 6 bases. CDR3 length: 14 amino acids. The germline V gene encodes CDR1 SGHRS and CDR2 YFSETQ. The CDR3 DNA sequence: TGCGCCAGCAGCGGCGGGGGGATACCCAATGAGCAGTTCTTC. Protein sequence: CASSGGGIPNEQFF. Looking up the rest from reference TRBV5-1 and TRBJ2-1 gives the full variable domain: KAGVTQTPRYLIKTRGQQVTLSCSPISGHRSVSWYQQTPGQGLQFLFEYFSETQRNKGNFPGRFSGRQFSNSRSEMNVSTLELGDSALYLCASSGGGIPNEQFFGPGTRLTVL.

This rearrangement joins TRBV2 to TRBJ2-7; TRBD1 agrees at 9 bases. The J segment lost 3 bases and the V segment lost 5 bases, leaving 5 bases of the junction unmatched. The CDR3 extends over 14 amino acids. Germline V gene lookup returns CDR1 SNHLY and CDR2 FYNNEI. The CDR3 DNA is TGTGCCAGCAGTCCGGGACAGGGAAACTACGAGCAGTACTTC. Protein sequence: CASSPGQGNYEQYF.

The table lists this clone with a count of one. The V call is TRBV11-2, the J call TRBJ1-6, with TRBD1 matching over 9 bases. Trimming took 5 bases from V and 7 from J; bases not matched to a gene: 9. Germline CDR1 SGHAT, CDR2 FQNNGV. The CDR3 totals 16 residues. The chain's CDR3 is CASSLGQGLGNSPLHF. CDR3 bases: TGTGCCAGCAGCCTAGGACAGGGGCTTGGAAATTCACCCCTCCACTTT. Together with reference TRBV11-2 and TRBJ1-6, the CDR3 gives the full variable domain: EAGVAQSPRYKIIEKRQSVAFWCNPISGHATLYWYQQILGQGPKLLIQFQNNGVVDDSQLPKDRFSAERLKGVDSTLKIQPAKLEDSAVYLCASSLGQGLGNSPLHFGNGTRLTVT.

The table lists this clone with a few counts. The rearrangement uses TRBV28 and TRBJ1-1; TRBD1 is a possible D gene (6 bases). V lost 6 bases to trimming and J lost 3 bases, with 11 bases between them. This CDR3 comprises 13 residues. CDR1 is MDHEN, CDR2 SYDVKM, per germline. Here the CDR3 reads CASSQGRDTEAFF. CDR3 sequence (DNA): TGTGCCAGCAGCCAGGGGAGGGACACTGAAGCTTTCTTT.

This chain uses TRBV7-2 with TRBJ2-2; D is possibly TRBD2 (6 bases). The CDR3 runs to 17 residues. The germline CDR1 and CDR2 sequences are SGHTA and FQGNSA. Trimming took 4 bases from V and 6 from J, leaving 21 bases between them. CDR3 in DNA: TGTGCCAGCAGCTCCCCTCGGGGGATCGGGGACGCCGGGGAGCTGTTTTTT. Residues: CASSSPRGIGDAGELFF.

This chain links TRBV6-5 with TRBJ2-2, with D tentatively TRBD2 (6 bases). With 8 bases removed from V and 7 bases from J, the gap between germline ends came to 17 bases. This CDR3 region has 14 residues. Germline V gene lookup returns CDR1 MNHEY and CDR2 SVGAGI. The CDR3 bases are TGTGCCAGCCACTGGGGGGAGAAGGTCGGGGAGCTGTTTTTT. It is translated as CASHWGEKVGELFF.

CDR3: CASSYFGSQETQYF. In nucleotides, the CDR3 is TGTGCCAGCAGTTATTTCGGGTCCCAAGAGACCCAGTACTTC. The rearrangement links TRBV6-5 to TRBJ2-5, with D uncertain. This CDR3 comprises 14 residues. Trimming took off 3 bases at V and 1 base at J, with 9 bases between the two ends. Germline V gene data show CDR1 as MNHEY and CDR2 as SVGAGI.

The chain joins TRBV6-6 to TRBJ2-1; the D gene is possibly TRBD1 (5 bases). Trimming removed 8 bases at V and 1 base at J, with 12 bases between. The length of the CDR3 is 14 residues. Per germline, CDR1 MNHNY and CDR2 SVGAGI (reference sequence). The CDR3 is CASGRTPSYNEQFF. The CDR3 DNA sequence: TGTGCCAGCGGAAGGACACCTTCCTACAATGAGCAGTTCTTC.

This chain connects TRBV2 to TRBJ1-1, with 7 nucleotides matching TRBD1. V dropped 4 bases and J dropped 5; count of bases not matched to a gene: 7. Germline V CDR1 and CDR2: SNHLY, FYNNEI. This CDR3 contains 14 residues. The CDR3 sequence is CASSAEGGLTEAFF. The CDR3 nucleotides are TGTGCCAGCAGTGCAGAAGGGGGCTTAACTGAAGCTTTCTTT. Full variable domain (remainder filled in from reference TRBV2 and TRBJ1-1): EPEVTQTPSHQVTQMGQEVILRCVPISNHLYFYWYRQILGQKVEFLVSFYNNEISEKSEIFDDQFSVERPDGSNFTLKIRSTKLEDSAMYFCASSAEGGLTEAFFGQGTRLTVV.

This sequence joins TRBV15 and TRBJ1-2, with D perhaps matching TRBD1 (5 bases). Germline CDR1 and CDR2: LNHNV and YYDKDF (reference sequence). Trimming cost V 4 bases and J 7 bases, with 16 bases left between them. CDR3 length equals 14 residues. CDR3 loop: CATSTRSGHLGYTF. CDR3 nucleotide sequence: TGTGCCACCAGCACTCGATCCGGACATCTTGGCTACACCTTC.

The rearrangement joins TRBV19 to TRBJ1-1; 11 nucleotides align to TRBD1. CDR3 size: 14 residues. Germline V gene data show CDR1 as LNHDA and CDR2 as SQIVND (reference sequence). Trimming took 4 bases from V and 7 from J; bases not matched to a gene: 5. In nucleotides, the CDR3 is TGTGCCAGTAGTACATACGGGACAGGGGGTGAAGCTTTCTTT. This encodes CASSTYGTGGEAFF.

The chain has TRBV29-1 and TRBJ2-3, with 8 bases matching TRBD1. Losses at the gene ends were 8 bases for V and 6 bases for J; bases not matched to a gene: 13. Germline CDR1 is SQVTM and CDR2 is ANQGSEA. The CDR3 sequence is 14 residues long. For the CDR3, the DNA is TGCAGCTACGGAGGTGGACAGGGTGCCGATACGCAGTATTTT. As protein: CSYGGGQGADTQYF.

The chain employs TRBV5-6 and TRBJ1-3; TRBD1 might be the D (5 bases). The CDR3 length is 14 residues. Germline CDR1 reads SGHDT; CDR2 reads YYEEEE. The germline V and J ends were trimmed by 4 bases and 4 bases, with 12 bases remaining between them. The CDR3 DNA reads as TGTGCCAGCAGCCTAGGGGTGGAAGGAAACACCATATATTTT. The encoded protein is CASSLGVEGNTIYF.

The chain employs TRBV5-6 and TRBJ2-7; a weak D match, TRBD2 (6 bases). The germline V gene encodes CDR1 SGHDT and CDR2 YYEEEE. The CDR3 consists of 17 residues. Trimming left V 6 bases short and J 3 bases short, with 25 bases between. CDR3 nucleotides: TGTGCCAGCAACCCCGGGGTGGGGAGGCCCCATGGCTACGAGCAGTACTTC. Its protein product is CASNPGVGRPHGYEQYF.

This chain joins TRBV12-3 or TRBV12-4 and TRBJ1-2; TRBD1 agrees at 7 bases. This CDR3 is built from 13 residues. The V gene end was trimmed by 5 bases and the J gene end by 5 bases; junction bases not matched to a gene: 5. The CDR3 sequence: CASSPRDSYGYTF. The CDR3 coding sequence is TGTGCCAGCAGTCCCCGGGACAGTTATGGCTACACCTTC.

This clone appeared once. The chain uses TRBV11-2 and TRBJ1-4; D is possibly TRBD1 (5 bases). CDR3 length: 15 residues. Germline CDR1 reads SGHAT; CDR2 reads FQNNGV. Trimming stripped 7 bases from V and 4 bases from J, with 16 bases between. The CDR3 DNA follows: TGTGCCAGCAAACCCTCAGACAGCCGTAATGAAAAACTGTTTTTT. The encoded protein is CASKPSDSRNEKLFF.

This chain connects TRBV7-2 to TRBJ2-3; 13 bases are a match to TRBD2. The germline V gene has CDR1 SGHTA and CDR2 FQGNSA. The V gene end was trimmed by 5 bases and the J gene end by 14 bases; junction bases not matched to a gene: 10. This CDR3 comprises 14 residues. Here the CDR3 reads CASSPRTSGGAWYF. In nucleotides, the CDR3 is TGTGCCAGCAGCCCAAGGACTAGCGGGGGAGCCTGGTATTTT.